The rows below give T cell receptor beta chains drawn from one sample of a study of shared clonotypes between healthy human individuals. The data were produced by immunoSEQ multiplex PCR, yet TCRdb's version contains in-frame clones alone and is incomplete. Here the sample spans about 1.1 million clones, about 80% being singletons. Sequences were obtained from memory CD4+ T cells from PBMCs. The receptors come from a man aged 18 to 29 in good health. Some clones in this sample may be carry-over from other donors' samples. Both conserved end residues are part of each CDR3. The order of the fields is CDR3 DNA, CDR3 protein, V gene, clone size, J gene, D gene. A D gene is named only where the DNA matches it firmly. Part of the rows lack a size; the others show once, few, many or a class for expanded clones.

cdr3_nt: TGTGCCAGCAGTTACTCGAGGGCAGGGCCCAACACTGAAGCTTTCTTT
cdr3_aa: CASSYSRAGPNTEAFF
v_call: TRBV6-5
clone_size: few
j_call: TRBJ1-1
d_call: NA

cdr3_nt: TGTGCCAGTAGTACACGGGACAGGGGGCCGAGTGAAGCTTTCTTT
cdr3_aa: CASSTRDRGPSEAFF
v_call: TRBV19
clone_size: NA
j_call: TRBJ1-1
d_call: TRBD1

cdr3_nt: TGCGCCAGCAGCGCAAACCCCGGTAGGTCAGATACGCAGTATTTT
cdr3_aa: CASSANPGRSDTQYF
v_call: TRBV5-1
clone_size: NA
j_call: TRBJ2-3
d_call: NA

cdr3_nt: TGTGCCTGGCTCCGGGAGGGGGCCGGGGAGCTGTTTTTT
cdr3_aa: CAWLREGAGELFF
v_call: TRBV30
clone_size: once
j_call: TRBJ2-2
d_call: TRBD2

cdr3_nt: TGTGCCAGCAGCTTAGAGGGGGGAGGGGTCACCACCGGGGAGCTGTTTTTT
cdr3_aa: CASSLEGGGVTTGELFF
v_call: TRBV5-4
clone_size: NA
j_call: TRBJ2-2
d_call: NA

cdr3_nt: TGTGCCAGCAGCTCCCTGAGGGGGGGGACGGCGGCCAAAAACATTCAGTACTTC
cdr3_aa: CASSSLRGGTAAKNIQYF
v_call: TRBV7-8
clone_size: NA
j_call: TRBJ2-4
d_call: NA

cdr3_nt: TGTGCCAGCCGGGGCCAGGGGACGCAGTATTTT
cdr3_aa: CASRGQGTQYF
v_call: TRBV6-5
clone_size: NA
j_call: TRBJ2-3
d_call: NA

cdr3_nt: TGTGCCAGCAGTTTATCGGGAATAGCGGGAGGTTTCTACGAGCAGTACTTC
cdr3_aa: CASSLSGIAGGFYEQYF
v_call: TRBV27
clone_size: few
j_call: TRBJ2-7
d_call: TRBD2

cdr3_nt: TGTGCCAGCAGCTTGGGGTTCACCACAGATACGCAGTATTTT
cdr3_aa: CASSLGFTTDTQYF
v_call: TRBV5-6
clone_size: NA
j_call: TRBJ2-3
d_call: NA

cdr3_nt: TGTGCCAGCAGCTTGTCGCAAGGGGGCAATCAGCCCCAGCATTTT
cdr3_aa: CASSLSQGGNQPQHF
v_call: TRBV5-5
clone_size: NA
j_call: TRBJ1-5
d_call: NA

cdr3_nt: TGCGCCAGCAGTGGTCAGGGCCCAGGGAACACCGGGGAGCTGTTTTTT
cdr3_aa: CASSGQGPGNTGELFF
v_call: TRBV10-2
clone_size: NA
j_call: TRBJ2-2
d_call: NA

cdr3_nt: TGTGCCAGGGGCAATGAGCAGTTCTTC
cdr3_aa: CARGNEQFF
v_call: TRBV2
clone_size: NA
j_call: TRBJ2-1
d_call: NA

cdr3_nt: TGCGCCAGCAGCTTGTCCACAGGGGGAACTTACGAGCAGTACTTC
cdr3_aa: CASSLSTGGTYEQYF
v_call: TRBV5-1
clone_size: NA
j_call: TRBJ2-7
d_call: TRBD1

cdr3_nt: TGTGCCAGCAGTCCATCAGGGGGCGTCAACTATGGCTACACCTTC
cdr3_aa: CASSPSGGVNYGYTF
v_call: TRBV28
clone_size: NA
j_call: TRBJ1-2
d_call: TRBD1

cdr3_nt: TGTGCCTGGAGTAGAACAGGGGACGAGCAGTACTTC
cdr3_aa: CAWSRTGDEQYF
v_call: TRBV30
clone_size: NA
j_call: TRBJ2-7
d_call: TRBD1

cdr3_nt: TGTGCCAGCAGTTTACGGGGTACTCGGAGCAATGAGCAGTTCTTC
cdr3_aa: CASSLRGTRSNEQFF
v_call: TRBV28
clone_size: NA
j_call: TRBJ2-1
d_call: NA

cdr3_nt: TGTGCCAGCATGACTAGCGGGAGAACCTACGAGCAGTACTTC
cdr3_aa: CASMTSGRTYEQYF
v_call: TRBV28
clone_size: NA
j_call: TRBJ2-7
d_call: TRBD2

cdr3_nt: TGTGCCAGCAGCTTTGGGACAGGGGGCAATCAGCCCCAGCATTTT
cdr3_aa: CASSFGTGGNQPQHF
v_call: TRBV7-2
clone_size: once
j_call: TRBJ1-5
d_call: TRBD1

cdr3_nt: TGTGCCAGCTCACCTATGAGCTCCTACGAGCAGTACTTC
cdr3_aa: CASSPMSSYEQYF
v_call: TRBV18
clone_size: NA
j_call: TRBJ2-7
d_call: NA

cdr3_nt: TGTGCCAGCACCATCCTACAAGGCCCTCAAGAGACCCAGTACTTC
cdr3_aa: CASTILQGPQETQYF
v_call: TRBV11-2
clone_size: NA
j_call: TRBJ2-5
d_call: NA

cdr3_nt: TGTGCCAGCACCCTCGACGGCTATGAAAAACTGTTTTTT
cdr3_aa: CASTLDGYEKLFF
v_call: TRBV28
clone_size: NA
j_call: TRBJ1-4
d_call: NA

cdr3_nt: TGTGCCAGTAGTAGGCTCGGATCCTATGGCTACACCTTC
cdr3_aa: CASSRLGSYGYTF
v_call: TRBV19
clone_size: NA
j_call: TRBJ1-2
d_call: NA

cdr3_nt: TGCGCCAGCAGCTTAGGATCGGGAGCGGGCAATGAGCAGTTCTTC
cdr3_aa: CASSLGSGAGNEQFF
v_call: TRBV5-1
clone_size: NA
j_call: TRBJ2-1
d_call: NA

cdr3_nt: TGCGCCAGCAGCTTAGGGAGCAGTGGGGGCGTGACTGAAGCTTTCTTT
cdr3_aa: CASSLGSSGGVTEAFF
v_call: TRBV5-1
clone_size: NA
j_call: TRBJ1-1
d_call: NA

cdr3_nt: TGTGCCAGCAGTTACTATGGGGCGCTGAACACTGAAGCTTTCTTT
cdr3_aa: CASSYYGALNTEAFF
v_call: TRBV6-5
clone_size: NA
j_call: TRBJ1-1
d_call: NA

cdr3_nt: TGTGCCAGCAGCGTCCAAAACACTGAAGCTTTCTTT
cdr3_aa: CASSVQNTEAFF
v_call: TRBV7-9
clone_size: NA
j_call: TRBJ1-1
d_call: NA

cdr3_nt: TGTGCCAGCAGCCGCGGACAGGGTGAGGAGCAGTACTTC
cdr3_aa: CASSRGQGEEQYF
v_call: TRBV7-3
clone_size: once
j_call: TRBJ2-7
d_call: TRBD1

cdr3_nt: TGTGCCAGCAGCCGGCTAGCGGGAGATACGCAGTATTTT
cdr3_aa: CASSRLAGDTQYF
v_call: TRBV7-9
clone_size: NA
j_call: TRBJ2-3
d_call: TRBD2